The 19 T cell receptor beta chains reported below all come from one sample, sequenced in a study of blood T cell repertoires in COVID-19. Data came from immunoSEQ multiplex PCR; TCRdb stores just in-frame clones and leaves some out. The table records 200,000 to 250,000 clones, approximately 82% of them present only once. The sequenced sample was peripheral blood. The receptor source for this set is a woman aged 40-49 years with acute or convalescent COVID-19.

This chain joins TRBV30 and TRBJ2-2; no clear D. Germline CDR1 is GTSNPN and CDR2 is SVGIG (reference sequence). V was pared by 0 bases and J by 4 bases, with 6 bases between. The CDR3 spans 13 residues. CDR3 in amino acids: CAWSVLSTGELFF. The CDR3 region has the DNA TGTGCCTGGAGTGTACTGAGCACCGGGGAGCTGTTTTTT. Filled out from reference TRBV30 and TRBJ2-2, the complete variable domain reads SQTIHQWPATLVQPVGSPLSLECTVEGTSNPNLYWYRQAAGRGLQLLFYSVGIGQISSEVPQNLSASRPQDRQFILSSKKLLLSDSGFYLCAWSVLSTGELFFGEGSRLTVL.

The V call is TRBV11-2, the J call TRBJ1-2; 7 bases align to TRBD1. Germline CDR1 reads SGHAT; CDR2 reads FQNNGV. The V and J ends lost 4 bases and 4 bases, in that order; junction bases with no gene match: 6. This CDR3 is built from 14 residues. For the CDR3, the DNA is TGTGCCAGCAGCTCAGGGGGAGGAATCTATGGCTACACCTTC. It yields the protein CASSSGGGIYGYTF.

The rearrangement uses TRBV4-2 and TRBJ2-3, with 12 bases matching TRBD2. V dropped 3 bases and J dropped 0; count of bases not matched to a gene: 7. This CDR3 contains 18 residues. Germline V lookup: CDR1 LGHNA, CDR2 YNFKEQ. DNA of the CDR3: TGTGCCAGCAGCCATTTACTAGCGGGGGGCCCTAGCACAGATACGCAGTATTTT. Translation gives CASSHLLAGGPSTDTQYF.

This clone was counted only a few times. The chain employs TRBV6-1 and TRBJ1-5; TRBD1 might be the D (5 bases). Germline V gene data show CDR1 as MNHNS and CDR2 as SASEGT. The length of the CDR3 is 14 residues. V lost 6 bases and J lost 7, with 16 bases in between. DNA for the CDR3: TGTGCCAGCAGGCGTGCTCAGGGTTGGCAGCCCCAGCATTTT. As protein: CASRRAQGWQPQHF.

The table lists this clone with a few counts. This sequence joins TRBV5-1 and TRBJ1-1; TRBD1 aligns across 7 bases. This CDR3 region has 14 residues. Looked up from germline, CDR1 is SGHRS and CDR2 is YFSETQ. The J segment lost 1 base and the V segment lost 0 bases, leaving 0 bases of the junction unmatched. CDR3: CASSLGDRNTEAFF. The CDR3 DNA sequence: TGCGCCAGCAGCTTGGGGGACAGGAACACTGAAGCTTTCTTT.

The V and J genes are TRBV10-3 and TRBJ2-5; possibly TRBD1 for D (5 bases). V lost 3 bases to trimming and J lost 1 base, with 12 bases between them. This CDR3 region has 15 residues. Germline V gene lookup returns CDR1 ENHRY and CDR2 SYGVKD. CDR3 nucleotides: TGTGCCATCAGTGACTCCCTAGGGGCCCAAGAGACCCAGTACTTC. It specifies CAISDSLGAQETQYF.

The CDR3 here is CASSPGGQGVYEQYF. In DNA form, the CDR3 reads TGCGCCAGCAGCCCTGGAGGACAGGGGGTTTACGAGCAGTACTTC. This chain joins TRBV5-1 and TRBJ2-7; 10 bases are a match to TRBD1. The length of the CDR3 is 15 residues. The J segment lost 4 bases and the V segment lost 4 bases, leaving 8 bases of the junction unmatched. The germline gives CDR1 SGHRS, CDR2 YFSETQ.

This clone was seen a few times. The J gene is TRBJ2-1, the V gene TRBV12-3 or TRBV12-4; TRBD2 agrees at 11 bases. The CDR3 has 11 amino acids. V shed 6 bases, J shed 12 bases, and the junction held 1 base outside the gene matches. The CDR3 bases are TGTGCCAGCAGGGGACTAGCGGCGCAGTTCTTC. It codes for CASRGLAAQFF.

The V gene is TRBV29-1, the J gene TRBJ1-4; D is ambiguous. Trimming left V 6 bases short and J 8 bases short, with 13 bases between. The germline gives CDR1 SQVTM, CDR2 ANQGSEA. The CDR3 runs to 12 residues. The CDR3 DNA is TGCAGCGTCCTGACCGACAACGAAAAACTGTTTTTT. Translated, it gives CSVLTDNEKLFF.

This chain joins TRBV3-1 (or the pseudogene TRBV3-2) and TRBJ1-1; tentatively, D is TRBD1 (6 bases). This CDR3 is built from 14 residues. V lost 4 bases and J 8 bases, leaving 17 bases between the germline ends. Per the germline V gene, CDR1 is LGHDT and CDR2 is YNNKEL (reference sequence). The CDR3 sequence: CASSLTRNRAEAFF. CDR3 nucleotides: TGTGCCAGCAGCCTCACGAGGAACAGGGCGGAAGCTTTCTTT.

V gene TRBV6-1 combines with J gene TRBJ2-7, with TRBD2 matching 12 bases. The CDR3 spans 14 residues. Trimming at V came to 2 bases and at J to 6 bases, leaving 2 bases not matched to a gene. Germline CDR1 and CDR2: MNHNS and SASEGT. CDR3 protein: CASSELAGGGEQYF. CDR3 DNA sequence: TGTGCCAGCAGTGAACTAGCGGGGGGGGGCGAGCAGTACTTC.

This sequence joins TRBV27 and TRBJ1-2; D is undetermined. Trimming stripped 6 bases from V and 5 bases from J, with 10 bases between. Germline CDR1 and CDR2: MNHEY and SMNVEV (reference sequence). CDR3 size: 12 residues. The CDR3: CASRREDYGYTF. For the CDR3, the DNA is TGTGCCAGCAGGAGAGAAGATTATGGCTACACCTTC.

The chain recombines TRBV11-3 with TRBJ2-2, with 7 bases fitting TRBD2. This CDR3 is 16 amino acids long. Looked up from germline, CDR1 is SGHNT and CDR2 is YENEEA. V shed 5 bases and J 0 bases; nucleotides not matched to a gene: 6. The CDR3 nucleotides read TGTGCCAGCAGCCCCGGGAGGAAGTCGAACACCGGGGAGCTGTTTTTT. Protein sequence: CASSPGRKSNTGELFF.

The chain uses TRBV2 and TRBJ1-2; 8 nucleotides line up with TRBD1. V was pared by 6 bases and J by 4 bases, with 4 bases of the junction left unmatched. CDR1 SNHLY and CDR2 FYNNEI come from the germline V gene. This CDR3 contains 13 residues. The CDR3 protein is CASSETGVYGYTF. CDR3 coding DNA: TGTGCCAGCAGCGAGACAGGGGTCTATGGCTACACCTTC.

The chain joins TRBV24-1 to TRBJ2-1; TRBD2 aligns across 12 bases. Germline values: CDR1 KGHDR, CDR2 SFDVKD. The length of the CDR3 is 15 residues. V shed 2 bases and J 7 bases; nucleotides not matched to a gene: 2. CDR3 protein: CATSDSGTSGNEQFF. CDR3 DNA: TGTGCCACCAGTGATTCCGGGACTAGCGGGAATGAGCAGTTCTTC.

The gene calls are TRBV11-3 and TRBJ2-1; the D gene is possibly TRBD2 (5 bases). The V end lost 5 bases, the J end lost 4 bases, and 15 bases lay between the germline ends. The CDR3 covers 15 residues. Germline loops: CDR1 SGHNT, CDR2 YENEEA. The CDR3 DNA reads as TGTGCCAGCAGCCGAGGGTTGACGGCGTACAATGAGCAGTTCTTC. This codes for CASSRGLTAYNEQFF.

The V gene is TRBV20-1, the J gene TRBJ1-4, with D possibly matching TRBD1 (5 bases). Per the germline V gene, CDR1 is DFQATT and CDR2 is SNEGSKA (reference sequence). The CDR3 extends over 10 amino acids. V lost 4 bases, J lost 8 bases, and 5 bases lay in between. In nucleotides, the CDR3 is TGCAGTGCTAAGGGGGAAAAACTGTTTTTT. Translating it yields CSAKGEKLFF.

This clone occurred a few times. The chain recombines TRBV7-9 with TRBJ1-2, with 10 bases lining up with TRBD1. Trimming took 6 bases from V and 4 from J; bases not matched to a gene: 14. In germline, CDR1 is SEHNR, CDR2 FQNEAQ (reference sequence). The CDR3 runs to 17 residues. CDR3 sequence reads: CASSHGSDRGLVYGYTF. For the CDR3, the DNA is TGTGCCAGCAGTCACGGATCAGACAGGGGGCTTGTCTATGGCTACACCTTC.

The V call is TRBV6-2 or TRBV6-3, the J call TRBJ1-5, with TRBD1 identical over 8 bases. V lost 6 bases to trimming and J lost 5 bases; unmatched junction nucleotides: 9. This CDR3 contains 15 residues. The germline gives CDR1 MNHEY, CDR2 SVGEGT. The CDR3 region is CASSRDRRSYQPQHF. CDR3 sequence (DNA): TGTGCCAGCAGCCGGGACAGGAGATCATATCAGCCCCAGCATTTT.